Listed below are T cell receptor beta chains from one sample, sequenced in a study of vaccination effects on CD4 cells after COVID-19. No cognate antigen is known for these TCRs. Method: immunoSEQ multiplex PCR; TCRdb's copy keeps in-frame clones and lacks some. Of 45,000 to 55,000 clones listed, about 70% are singletons. Here the sequenced sample was CD4+ T cells from PBMCs cultured without peptide, taken after COVID-19 vaccination. Receptors were obtained from a human donor who received a COVID-19 vaccine. Each CDR3 is given with its conserved first and last residue. A D gene is named only where the DNA matches it firmly. Expanded clones are given a class, and other clones once, few, many or no size at all.

d_call j_call v_call clone_size cdr3_aa cdr3_nt
- TRBJ1-1 TRBV16 few CASSQSRGTLHTEAFF TGTGCCAGCAGCCAATCGCGAGGGACACTGCACACTGAAGCTTTCTTT
- TRBJ1-4 TRBV6-6 - CASSPRDTNEKLFF TGTGCCAGCAGTCCCCGGGACACCAATGAAAAACTGTTTTTT
- TRBJ1-2 TRBV6-6 - CASSGPRGGTGYGYTF TGTGCCAGCAGTGGACCTCGAGGGGGGACCGGATATGGCTACACCTTC
TRBD1 TRBJ1-2 TRBV7-2 - CASSSGQGLGGYTF TGTGCCAGCAGCTCAGGACAGGGTTTAGGTGGCTACACCTTC
TRBD1 TRBJ1-6 TRBV6-1 - CASSEVFTGQGISPLHF TGTGCCAGCAGTGAGGTTTTCACGGGACAGGGGATTTCACCCCTCCACTTT
- TRBJ2-5 TRBV20-1 once CSARAGETQYF TGCAGTGCTAGAGCGGGGGAGACCCAGTACTTC
- TRBJ1-6 TRBV6-1 - CASSEEGGTNSPLHF TGTGCCAGCAGTGAAGAGGGAGGGACCAATTCACCCCTCCACTTT
- TRBJ1-5 TRBV6-2/TRBV6-3 - CASSKGQIIQPQHF TGTGCCAGCAGTAAGGGACAAATAATCCAGCCCCAGCATTTT
- TRBJ2-3 TRBV24-1 - CATSDSRGLRTSTDTQYF TGTGCCACCAGTGATTCCCGGGGTCTAAGAACTTCTACAGATACGCAGTATTTT
TRBD2 TRBJ2-7 TRBV4-1 - CASSQGLAGGYEQYF TGCGCCAGCAGCCAAGGACTAGCGGGAGGCTACGAGCAGTACTTC
TRBD2 TRBJ2-1 TRBV29-1 - CSLGLAGGYEQFF TGCAGCCTAGGGCTAGCGGGAGGATATGAGCAGTTCTTC
TRBD2 TRBJ2-7 TRBV6-5 once CASIRDYSSYEQYF TGTGCCAGCATCAGGGACTACAGCTCCTACGAGCAGTACTTC
- TRBJ1-5 TRBV6-6 - CASSYWEQGNQPQHF TGTGCCAGCAGTTACTGGGAACAGGGCAATCAGCCCCAGCATTTT
TRBD1 TRBJ1-2 TRBV2 - CASRRDRGLGGYTF TGTGCCAGCAGACGGGACAGGGGGCTTGGTGGCTACACCTTC
- TRBJ1-6 TRBV6-5 few CASSYGRNSPLHF TGTGCCAGCAGTTACGGCAGGAATTCACCCCTCCACTTT
- TRBJ2-7 TRBV7-2 - CASRPTRTPYEQYF TGTGCCAGCAGACCGACTAGAACGCCCTACGAGCAGTACTTC
- TRBJ2-7 TRBV2 - CASSVAGIYEQYF TGTGCCAGCAGTGTCGCGGGGATCTACGAGCAGTACTTC
- TRBJ1-2 TRBV3-1/TRBV3-2 - CASSQATGGNYGYTF TGTGCCAGCAGCCAAGCTACAGGAGGGAACTATGGCTACACCTTC
TRBD1 TRBJ1-4 TRBV19 few CASSTYTGTGKLFF TGTGCCAGTAGTACATACACCGGGACAGGAAAACTGTTTTTT
- TRBJ2-3 TRBV6-5 - CASRRDLNGDTQYF TGTGCCAGCAGGAGGGACCTGAATGGGGATACGCAGTATTTT